This TCR beta chain was found in a study of shared clonotypes between healthy human individuals. Study-wide background: Ranging from 18 to 49 in age, donors were two women and a few men.

The CDR3 length is 16 residues. CDR1 and CDR2 (germline): LNHDA, SQIVND (reference sequence). V trimming: 0 bases; J trimming: 5 bases; junction bases outside the gene matches: 7. Over several immunoSEQ plates, each subset's genomic DNA was distributed in even portions. Original processing notes: Filtering of immunoSEQ junctional sequences could not match full-length read filtering. Libraries were prepared by immunoSEQ multiplex PCR; TCRdb keeps only in-frame clonotypes and omits some of them. Clone size and the V and J calls come from that table; the DNA yielded D and trimming. The repertoire holds more than 2,000,000 clones, with about 92% as singletons.

This rearrangement joins TRBV19 to TRBJ2-7, with 10 bases fitting TRBD1. The TCR comes from a man younger than 35 in good health. The material sequenced was naive CD4+ T cells sorted from blood. This sample's subset: CD45RA+ positively selected. CDR3 nucleotide sequence: TGTGCCAGTAGTATAGATGTGGGACAGGGGTTCGACGAGCAGTACTTC. Protein: CASSIDVGQGFDEQYF.